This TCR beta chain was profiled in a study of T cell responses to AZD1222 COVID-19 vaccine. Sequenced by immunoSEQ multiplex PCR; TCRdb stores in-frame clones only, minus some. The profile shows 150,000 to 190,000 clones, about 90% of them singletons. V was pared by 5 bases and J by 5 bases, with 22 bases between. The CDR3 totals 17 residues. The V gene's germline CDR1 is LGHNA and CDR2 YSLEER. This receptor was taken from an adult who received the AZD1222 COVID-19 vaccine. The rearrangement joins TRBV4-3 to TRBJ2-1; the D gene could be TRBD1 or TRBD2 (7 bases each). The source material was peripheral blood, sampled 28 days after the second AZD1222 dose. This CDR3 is CASSDRVRLAANNEQFF. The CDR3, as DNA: TGCGCCAGCAGCGACAGGGTTAGGCTAGCGGCTAACAATGAGCAGTTCTTC.